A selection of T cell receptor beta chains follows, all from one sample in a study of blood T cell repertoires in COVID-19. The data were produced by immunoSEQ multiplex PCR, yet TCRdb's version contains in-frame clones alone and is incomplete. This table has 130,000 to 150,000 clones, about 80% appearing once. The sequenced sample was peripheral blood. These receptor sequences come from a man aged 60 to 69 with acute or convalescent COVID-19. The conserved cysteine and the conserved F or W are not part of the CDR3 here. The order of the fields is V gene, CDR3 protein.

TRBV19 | ASSSRLWPQH
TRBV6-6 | ASSYGQGAEEQF
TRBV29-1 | SAGTPNYEQY
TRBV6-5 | ASSSPGPGANVLT
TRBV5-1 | ASMGAPGGYETQY
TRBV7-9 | ASSLATGGNTDTQY
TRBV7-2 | ASSLRLLGLARKRQY
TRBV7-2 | ASSLGEGFEAF
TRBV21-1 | ASSKGQGASGGELF
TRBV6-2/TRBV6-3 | ASSSGQGGYEQY
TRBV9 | ASSAGTGASTGELF
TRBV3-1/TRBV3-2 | ASSQDNTAPSRQENPYEQY
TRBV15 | ATSRENRGSGEQY
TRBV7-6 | ASSLGGRAYEQY
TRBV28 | ASSFPSLAGGPSSYNEQF
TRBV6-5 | ASSTQGGNQPQH
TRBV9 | ASNSPGVGSETQY
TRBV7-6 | ASSLLTEAWGTDTQY
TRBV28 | ASSSTGAGNTIY
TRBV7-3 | ASSLNTGSWETQY
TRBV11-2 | ASSLPGTYEQY